These 7 T cell receptor beta chains came from one sample sequenced in a study of blood T cell repertoires in COVID-19. TCRdb's table, derived via immunoSEQ multiplex PCR, lists solely in-frame clones and lacks some. The data hold fewer than 400,000 clones, with roughly nine tenths observed a single time. Source material: PBMCs or T cells enriched from blood (not recorded which). Source of these receptors: a woman in her twenties or thirties who had been exposed to COVID-19.

Here the CDR3 DNA reads TGTGCCAGCAGCTTAGGGGGGGGCCTAGTCCAAGAGACCCAGTACTTC. Protein sequence: CASSLGGGLVQETQYF. J is TRBJ2-5 and V is TRBV7-6; D is perhaps TRBD2 (7 bases). The CDR3 covers 16 residues. Germline V gives CDR1 SGHVS, CDR2 FNYEAQ. The germline V and J ends were trimmed by 1 base and 1 base, with 13 bases remaining between them.

DNA for the CDR3: TGTGCCAGCAGCTTTCCCCTAGCGGGGGGTAGAGATACGCAGTATTTT. It codes for CASSFPLAGGRDTQYF. The gene calls are TRBV5-6 and TRBJ2-3, with 11 bases aligning to TRBD2. V dropped 2 bases and J dropped 5; count of bases not matched to a gene: 7. Germline CDR1 reads SGHDT; CDR2 reads YYEEEE. The CDR3 extends over 16 amino acids. Full variable domain (missing parts from reference TRBV5-6 and TRBJ2-3): DAGVTQSPTHLIKTRGQQVTLRCSPKSGHDTVSWYQQALGQGPQFIFQYYEEEERQRGNFPDRFSGHQFPNYSSELNVNALLLGDSALYLCASSFPLAGGRDTQYFGPGTRLTVL.

The chain combines TRBV7-3 with TRBJ2-5, with D tentatively TRBD2 (5 bases). Germline CDR1 reads SGHTA; CDR2 reads FQGTGA. The CDR3 is 14 amino acids. Trimming stripped 6 bases from V and 3 bases from J, with 14 bases between. CDR3: CASSRSSGEETQYF. The CDR3 DNA reads TGTGCCAGCAGTCGATCGAGCGGTGAAGAGACCCAGTACTTC.

This clone showed up just once. The rearrangement links TRBV5-1 to TRBJ1-1, with TRBD1 matching 7 bases. The V gene's germline CDR1 is SGHRS and CDR2 YFSETQ. Trimming cost V 4 bases and J 4 bases; bases outside gene matches: 10. There are 15 residues in the CDR3. This CDR3 reads CASSRTGARGTEAFF. The DNA of the CDR3 is TGCGCCAGCAGCCGAACAGGGGCCCGGGGCACTGAAGCTTTCTTT.

The chain links TRBV6-5 to TRBJ1-2; TRBD1 matches 8 bases. Germline V lookup: CDR1 MNHEY, CDR2 SVGAGI. The CDR3 spans 13 residues. V lost 1 base and J lost 7; bases outside the gene matches: 2. The CDR3 sequence: CASSYYDRGGYTF. CDR3 DNA sequence: TGTGCCAGCAGTTACTATGACAGGGGTGGCTACACCTTC.

The V gene is TRBV5-6, the J gene TRBJ2-1, with D perhaps TRBD2 (6 bases). V was cut by 4 bases and J by 4 bases, with 21 bases left in between. The CDR3 sequence is 17 residues long. The V gene's germline CDR1 is SGHDT and CDR2 YYEEEE. CDR3 sequence reads: CASSAWGRRVRYNEQFF. DNA of the CDR3: TGTGCCAGCAGCGCGTGGGGAAGGAGGGTGAGGTACAATGAGCAGTTCTTC.

This clone was observed once. V and J are TRBV7-7 and TRBJ2-1; 10 bases are a match to TRBD2. Germline CDR1 and CDR2: SSHAT and FNYEAQ (reference sequence). V lost 4 bases to trimming and J lost 8 bases; unmatched junction nucleotides: 8. The length of the CDR3 is 15 residues. The CDR3 DNA reads TGTGCCAGCAGCTCAGGTCTAGCGGGGGCCGATGAGCAGTTCTTC. Translation: CASSSGLAGADEQFF.